A single sample gave rise to the 9 T cell receptor beta chains below, sequenced in a study of CD8 T cells in ankylosing spondylitis. Study conclusions and caveats: Blood from ankylosing spondylitis patients appeared to carry a characteristic roughly 8-variant TCR beta motif.

The antigens these receptors bind are not known. Via MiXCR, TCRdb re-called the 5' RACE reads, giving one row per CDR3 protein. The profile covers 500,000 to 650,000 distinct CDR3 sequences, with roughly 5.2% appearing a single time and under 4.5% taken by the ten largest. Sequences were obtained from blood, either unsorted or a sorted T cell fraction (not recorded which). Receptors were obtained from a male donor with ankylosing spondylitis.

Remarks on this clonotype: The junction departs from germline at one end; a sequencing error may be responsible. The chain's CDR3 is CASREDGRHEQYF. The CDR3 DNA sequence: TGTGCCAGCAGGGAAGATGGGCGACACGAGCAGTACTTC. This chain links TRBV2 with TRBJ2-7; no clear D. Germline assignment: CDR1 SNHLY and CDR2 FYNNEI. The CDR3 contains 13 residues.

This clonotype occurred many times. The V call is TRBV3-1, the J call TRBJ1-5; no firm D call. Trimming stripped 3 bases from V and 9 bases from J, with 12 bases between. The V gene's germline CDR1 is LGHDT and CDR2 YNNKEL (reference sequence). The CDR3 covers 13 residues. The CDR3 sequence is CASSHVNGWPQHF. The CDR3 DNA sequence: TGTGCCAGCAGCCATGTGAATGGGTGGCCCCAGCATTTT.

This clonotype turned up a few times. The chain couples TRBV3-1 to TRBJ2-5; possibly TRBD2 for D (6 bases). The V and J ends lost 6 bases and 6 bases respectively, with 17 bases between them. The germline CDR1 and CDR2 sequences are LGHDT and YNNKEL (reference sequence). The CDR3 contains 14 residues. CDR3 coding DNA: TGTGCCAGCAGTCGCCTAATAGGGAGGAAGACCCAGTACTTC. Protein product: CASSRLIGRKTQYF.

Regarding this clonotype: This may arise from a read error, as a much more abundant clone is one base away. V is TRBV7-2 and J is TRBJ1-2; TRBD1 is a possible D gene (6 bases). The CDR3 sequence is 15 residues long. CDR1 and CDR2 (germline): SGHTA, FQGNSA. The CDR3 sequence is CASRREGGFDYSYTF. The CDR3 coding sequence is TGTGCCAGCAGACGGGAAGGGGGATTTGACTATAGCTACACCTTC.

A word on this clonotype: Its ends do not fully match the called genes, so a read error is possible. This chain connects TRBV7-2 to TRBJ2-3, with TRBD2 as a possible D gene (5 bases). Germline V gene data show CDR1 as SGHTA and CDR2 as FQGNSA. This CDR3 has 14 residues. In nucleotides, the CDR3 is TGTGCCAGCAGCCTAGCACACAGCACAGATACGCAGTATTTT. It translates to CASSLAHSTDTQYF. The full variable domain, in which reference TRBV7-2 and TRBJ2-3 provide the parts outside the CDR3, is GAGVSQSPSNKVTEKGKDVELRCDPISGHTALYWYRQSLGQGLEFLIYFQGNSAPDKSGLPSDRFSAERTGGSVSTLTIQRTQQEDSAVYLCASSLAHSTDTQYFGPGTRLTVL.

This clonotype came up many times. The chain uses TRBV5-1 and TRBJ1-4; 7 bases are shared with TRBD1. This CDR3 is 15 amino acids long. With V trimmed by 0 bases and J by 8 bases, 7 bases remained unmatched. The germline gives CDR1 SGHRS, CDR2 YFSETQ. The CDR3 spells CASSLDTGEWEKLFF. The CDR3, as DNA: TGCGCCAGCAGCTTGGACACAGGGGAATGGGAAAAACTGTTTTTT.

This clonotype has only a few counts. CDR3 sequence: CASASLDARNYNEQFF. For the CDR3, the DNA is TGTGCCAGCGCATCACTAGACGCGCGGAACTACAATGAGCAGTTCTTC. The chain uses TRBV6-2 or TRBV6-3 and TRBJ2-1, with a weak D call TRBD2 (5 bases). The germline V gene has CDR1 MNHEY and CDR2 SVGEGT. V lost 8 bases and J lost 3, with 20 bases in between. This CDR3 spans 16 amino acids.

Ten or more counts support this clonotype. The genes are TRBV28 and TRBJ1-2; perhaps TRBD1 as D (5 bases). The germline V gene encodes CDR1 MDHEN and CDR2 SYDVKM. This CDR3 has 14 amino acids. V lost 3 bases, J lost 0 bases, and 8 bases lay in between. This chain's CDR3 is CASSFGATNYGYTF. Here the CDR3 DNA reads TGTGCCAGCAGTTTCGGGGCGACTAACTATGGCTACACCTTC.

The sample holds a few counts of this clonotype. The genes are TRBV12-3 or TRBV12-4 and TRBJ2-7; TRBD2 aligns across 10 bases. The J segment lost 6 bases and the V segment lost 7 bases, leaving 9 bases of the junction unmatched. The CDR3 length is 14 residues. The CDR3 sequence is CASTRLAGPSEQYF. The CDR3 nucleotides are TGTGCCAGCACCCGACTAGCGGGCCCTTCCGAGCAGTACTTC.